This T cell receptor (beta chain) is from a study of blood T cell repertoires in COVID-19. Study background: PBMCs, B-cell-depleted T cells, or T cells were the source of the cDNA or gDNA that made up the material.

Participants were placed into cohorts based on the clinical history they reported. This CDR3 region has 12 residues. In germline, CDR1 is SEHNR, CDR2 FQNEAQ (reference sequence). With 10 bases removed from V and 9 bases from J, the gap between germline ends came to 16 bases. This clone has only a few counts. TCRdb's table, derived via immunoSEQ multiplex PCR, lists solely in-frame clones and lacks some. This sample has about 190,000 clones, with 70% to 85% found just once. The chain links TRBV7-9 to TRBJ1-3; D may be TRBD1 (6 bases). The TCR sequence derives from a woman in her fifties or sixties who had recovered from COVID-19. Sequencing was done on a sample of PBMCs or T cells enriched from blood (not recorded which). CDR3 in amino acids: CATDRPGRTIYF. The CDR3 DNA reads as TGTGCCACCGACAGGCCCGGCCGCACCATATATTTT.